Here is one T cell receptor beta chain with its context. Its cognate antigen is unknown. This sample stems from a study of T cells after yellow fever vaccination. The study's findings and limits: Across the CD4 and CD8 compartments, a small share of clonotypes was present in both. A large majority of primary-vaccination clones showed up again after the booster (about 97% CD4, around 90% CD8).

J lost 2 bases, V lost 3 bases, and 2 bases had no gene match. Germline lookup yields CDR1 PRHDT and CDR2 FYEKMQ (reference sequence). This CDR3 is 14 amino acids long. TCR cDNA, made by 5'RACE template switching, carried an added universal primer site and UMIs. TCRdb independently ran MiXCR on the 5' RACE reads; one entry per CDR3 protein. The sample gives tens of thousands of distinct CDR3 sequences, around 7% of which show up once; roughly 28% is in the top ten. The sequenced sample was CD8+ T cells sorted from PBMCs, obtained roughly 10 days after the first yellow fever vaccination. This clonotype was sampled from a man between 18 and 29 years old who received the YFV17D yellow fever vaccine. This chain links TRBV13 with TRBJ2-3; 7 bases fit TRBD2. Here the CDR3 DNA reads TGTGCCAGCAGCTTCGGGGGGTTCACAGATACGCAGTATTTT. It yields the protein CASSFGGFTDTQYF.